One sample yielded the 16 T cell receptor beta chains listed below, sequenced in a study of low-dose radiotherapy and immunotherapy resistance in tumors. TRAV and TRBV primers primed cDNA for both TCRalpha and TCRbeta. A constant-region primer paired with the V-primer adapter amplified TCRs over about 20 PCR cycles. A single record per CDR3 protein comes from TCRdb applying MiXCR to the reads. The sample consists of about 100,000 distinct CDR3 sequences, 20% of them appearing once. Time point noted: after trial treatment. Treatment noted: LDRT plus nivolumab, ipilimumab, low-dose cyclophosphamide and aspirin (RACIN trial). The sample consisted of PBMCs, taken after low-dose radiotherapy plus immunotherapy. The origin of the receptors is a male donor with prostate cancer.

This clonotype was found many times. This chain uses TRBV18 with TRBJ1-2, with D possibly matching TRBD1 (5 bases). This CDR3 region has 15 residues. V lost 3 bases, J lost 6 bases, and 17 bases lay in between. Germline loops: CDR1 KGHSH, CDR2 LQKENI. Here the CDR3 DNA reads TGTGCCAGCTCACCTTTAAGGTGGGGGGTTGATGGCTACACCTTC. Protein: CASSPLRWGVDGYTF.

For this clonotype: This is likely an artifact of a read error, given a far larger clone one base away. This chain uses TRBV6-1 with TRBJ2-7; TRBD2 agrees at 10 bases. CDR3 length equals 14 residues. Germline V gene data show CDR1 as MNHNS and CDR2 as SASEGT. V was pared by 3 bases and J by 7 bases, with 6 bases of the junction left unmatched. The CDR3 nucleotides read TGTGCCAGCAGTGAGGAGCGGGGGGGTAGTGAGCAGTACTTC. Translating it yields CASSEERGGSEQYF.

This clonotype was counted at least ten times. The gene calls are TRBV14 and TRBJ2-1; D is undetermined. Between the trimmed V and J ends, which lost 1 base and 3 bases, there was a span of 13 bases. Looked up from germline, CDR1 is SGHDN and CDR2 is FVKESK. The CDR3 is 16 residues long. For the CDR3, the DNA is TGTGCCAGCAGCCAAGGGGCCGGACGGAGCTACAATGAGCAGTTCTTC. It yields the protein CASSQGAGRSYNEQFF. Full variable domain (rest looked up from reference TRBV14 and TRBJ2-1): EAGVTQFPSHSVIEKGQTVTLRCDPISGHDNLYWYRRVMGKEIKFLLHFVKESKQDESGMPNNRFLAERTGGTYSTLKVQPAELEDSGVYFCASSQGAGRSYNEQFFGPGTRLTVL.

The sample holds many counts of this clonotype. In DNA, the CDR3 is TGTGCGAACCATGGATTCTCTGGAAACACCATATATTTT. Translation gives CANHGFSGNTIYF. The rearrangement links TRBV6-2 or TRBV6-3 to TRBJ1-3; D gene unclear. From germline, CDR1 is MNHEY and CDR2 SVGEGT. This CDR3 comprises 13 residues.

This clonotype was seen at least ten times. The V call is TRBV7-3, the J call TRBJ2-3; the D is unclear. Germline V lookup: CDR1 SGHTA, CDR2 FQGTGA. The germline V and J ends were trimmed by 5 bases and 5 bases, with 11 bases remaining between them. The CDR3 sequence is 13 residues long. This chain's CDR3 is CASSPNSGDTQYF. The CDR3 region has the DNA TGTGCCAGCAGCCCTAACAGTGGAGATACGCAGTATTTT.

This clonotype was seen ten or more times. The chain carries TRBV2 and TRBJ1-1; the D is unclear. The CDR3 consists of 15 residues. Trimming shortened V by 3 bases and J by 0 bases, and 11 bases separated the two germline ends. The germline V gene has CDR1 SNHLY and CDR2 FYNNEI. CDR3 coding DNA: TGTGCCAGCAGTGAGATCGGCTGGGTGAACACTGAAGCTTTCTTT. Encoded protein: CASSEIGWVNTEAFF.

This clonotype was observed at least ten times. The rearrangement joins TRBV6-6 to TRBJ2-7, with 8 bases lining up with TRBD1. The V gene's germline CDR1 is MNHNY and CDR2 SVGAGI (reference sequence). The CDR3 extends over 14 amino acids. Germline trimming cut 6 bases from V and 2 bases from J; bases unmatched to any gene: 6. The CDR3 region is CASSPRQGTYEQYF. For the CDR3, the DNA is TGTGCCAGCAGCCCACGACAGGGGACCTACGAGCAGTACTTC.

This clonotype was picked up many times. This chain joins TRBV7-8 and TRBJ2-5, with a weak D call TRBD2 (7 bases). The germline V gene encodes CDR1 SGHVS and CDR2 FQNEAQ. V was shortened by 7 bases and J by 3 bases, with 18 bases between the two germline ends. This CDR3 contains 15 residues. For the CDR3, the DNA is TGTGCCAGCACTCTCCAAAGGGGGGGAGAAGAGACCCAGTACTTC. Translated, it gives CASTLQRGGEETQYF.

Details on this clonotype: Only one base separates this from a far larger clonotype, so it likely reflects a read error. Because the CDR3 is missing its conserved closing phenylalanine or tryptophan, this is likely a read error. The chain uses TRBV13 and TRBJ2-6; D is uncertain. This CDR3 contains 14 residues. Germline-derived CDR1 and CDR2 are PRHDT and FYEKMQ (reference sequence). V was cut by 9 bases and J by 0 bases, with 9 bases left in between. The CDR3 DNA reads TGTGCCAGAGACTCGAACTCTGGGGCCAACGTCCTGACTTCC. It specifies CARDSNSGANVLTS.

This clonotype was found many times. The chain uses TRBV10-2 and TRBJ2-4, with D perhaps TRBD1 or TRBD2 (5 bases each). V was clipped by 11 bases and J by 8 bases, with 19 bases between them. CDR3 size: 13 residues. Germline V gene lookup returns CDR1 WSHSY and CDR2 SAAADI. The CDR3: CALSRTRGDIQYF. In DNA form, the CDR3 reads TGCGCCCTCAGCCGAACTAGGGGAGACATTCAGTACTTC.

This clonotype was observed a handful of times. The rearrangement uses TRBV7-2 and TRBJ2-3; D uncertain. The germline CDR1 and CDR2 sequences are SGHTA and FQGNSA. CDR3 length equals 11 residues. Trimming shortened V by 6 bases and J by 3 bases, and 4 bases separated the two germline ends. This chain's CDR3 is CASRLTDTQYF. The CDR3 DNA sequence: TGTGCCAGCAGGCTGACAGATACGCAGTATTTT.

There are many counts of this clonotype. V gene TRBV11-2 combines with J gene TRBJ2-1; D tentatively fits TRBD1 or TRBD2 (6 bases each). The CDR3 has 15 residues. Trimming removed 1 base from V and 2 bases from J, with 9 bases in between. Germline CDR1 SGHAT, CDR2 FQNNGV. CDR3 nucleotide sequence: TGTGCCAGCAGCTTAGGGGGGGCCCCCTACAATGAGCAGTTCTTC. Protein: CASSLGGAPYNEQFF.

The table lists this clonotype with many counts. The rearrangement uses TRBV10-3 and TRBJ2-7; 10 nucleotides line up with TRBD1. Germline loops: CDR1 ENHRY, CDR2 SYGVKD. V lost 6 bases to trimming and J lost 5 bases; unmatched junction nucleotides: 1. This CDR3 has 12 residues. The CDR3 loop reads CAIRDRGDEQYF. The DNA for the CDR3 is TGTGCCATCAGGGACAGGGGGGACGAGCAGTACTTC.

This clonotype was seen many times. The chain combines TRBV2 with TRBJ1-5; possible D gene TRBD1, 5 bases. Germline assignment: CDR1 SNHLY and CDR2 FYNNEI. Deletions cut 1 base from V and 0 bases from J, with 10 bases between. The CDR3 sequence is 16 residues long. The CDR3 nucleotides are TGTGCCAGCAGTGAAGGAAGGGGATTTAGCAATCAGCCCCAGCATTTT. This gives the protein CASSEGRGFSNQPQHF.

In its sample, this clonotype was seen many times. V gene TRBV29-1 combines with J gene TRBJ1-3; TRBD1 is a possible D gene (5 bases). CDR1 is SQVTM, CDR2 ANQGSEA, per germline. V lost 7 bases and J lost 1, with 11 bases in between. The CDR3 sequence is 13 residues long. The chain's CDR3 is CSAQGFSGNTIYF. CDR3 DNA: TGCAGCGCTCAGGGTTTTTCTGGAAACACCATATATTTT.

This clonotype was found a few times. This chain connects TRBV3-1 to TRBJ2-3; D possibly corresponds to TRBD2 (6 bases). With 11 bases removed from V and 4 bases from J, the gap between germline ends came to 13 bases. CDR1 and CDR2 (germline): LGHDT, YNNKEL (reference sequence). The CDR3 has 12 amino acids. Here the CDR3 reads CAPPWGADTQYF. For the CDR3, the DNA is TGTGCCCCCCCCTGGGGGGCAGATACGCAGTATTTT.